This T cell receptor (beta chain) was sequenced in a study of blood T cell repertoires in COVID-19. In the authors' methods: Researchers report that nucleated cell counts were estimated from reference gene primer amplification. The table came from immunoSEQ multiplex PCR; TCRdb's copy has only in-frame clones and leaves some out. Clonal size and the V and J genes are those of that table, whereas D and trimming came from the DNA. The sample carries 200,000 to 300,000 clones, approximately 88% recorded once. Participant-given clinical history determined each cohort assignment. The sample was PBMCs or T cells enriched from blood (not recorded which). This receptor was identified in a woman between 40 and 50 years old who had been exposed to COVID-19.

CDR3 DNA sequence: TGCGCCAGCAGCTTCGACTCCGGGGGCACAGATACGCAGTATTTT. Translation: CASSFDSGGTDTQYF. The V call is TRBV5-1, the J call TRBJ2-3, with D maybe TRBD2 (5 bases). CDR1 and CDR2 from the germline V gene are SGHRS and YFSETQ. V lost 2 bases, J lost 1 base, and 11 bases lay in between. The CDR3 runs to 15 residues.